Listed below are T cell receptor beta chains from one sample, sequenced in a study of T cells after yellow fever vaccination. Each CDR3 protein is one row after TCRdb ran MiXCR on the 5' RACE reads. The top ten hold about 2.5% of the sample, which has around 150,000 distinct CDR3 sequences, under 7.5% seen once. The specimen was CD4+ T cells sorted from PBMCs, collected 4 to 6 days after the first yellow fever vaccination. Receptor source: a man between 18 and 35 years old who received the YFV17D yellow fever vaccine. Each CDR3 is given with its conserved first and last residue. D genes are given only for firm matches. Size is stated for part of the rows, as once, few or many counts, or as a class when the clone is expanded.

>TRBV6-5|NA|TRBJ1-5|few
CASSYSRVSNQPQHF
TGTGCCAGCAGTTACTCGCGGGTTTCTAATCAGCCCCAGCATTTT
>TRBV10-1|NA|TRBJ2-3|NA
CASSEAGKGRTDTQYF
TGCGCCAGCAGTGAGGCGGGGAAGGGTCGCACAGATACGCAGTATTTT
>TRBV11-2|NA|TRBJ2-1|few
CASSSPPGRNEQFF
TGTGCCAGCAGCTCCCCGCCAGGACGCAATGAGCAGTTCTTC
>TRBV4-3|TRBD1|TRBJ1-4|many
CASSQDRWGKLFF
TGCGCCAGCAGCCAGGACAGGTGGGGGAAACTGTTTTTT
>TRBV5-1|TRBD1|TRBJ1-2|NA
CASSFLPGQGNGYTF
TGCGCCAGCAGCTTCTTACCGGGACAGGGCAATGGCTACACCTTC
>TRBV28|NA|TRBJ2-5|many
CASSFSWAPETQYF
TGTGCCAGCAGTTTTTCTTGGGCTCCGGAGACCCAGTACTTC
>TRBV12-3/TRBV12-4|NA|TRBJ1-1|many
CASSSRTKNTEAFF
TGTGCCAGCAGTTCAAGGACAAAGAACACTGAAGCTTTCTTT
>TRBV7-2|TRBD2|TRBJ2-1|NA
CASSLARGEGIEQFF
TGTGCCAGCAGCTTAGCGCGGGGGGAGGGAATTGAGCAGTTCTTC
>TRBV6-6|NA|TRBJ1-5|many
CATILGGYQPQHF
TGTGCCACCATCCTCGGGGGTTATCAGCCCCAGCATTTT
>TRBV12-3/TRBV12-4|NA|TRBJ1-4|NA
CASSLASPKLFF
TGTGCCAGCAGTTTAGCCTCCCCGAAACTGTTTTTT